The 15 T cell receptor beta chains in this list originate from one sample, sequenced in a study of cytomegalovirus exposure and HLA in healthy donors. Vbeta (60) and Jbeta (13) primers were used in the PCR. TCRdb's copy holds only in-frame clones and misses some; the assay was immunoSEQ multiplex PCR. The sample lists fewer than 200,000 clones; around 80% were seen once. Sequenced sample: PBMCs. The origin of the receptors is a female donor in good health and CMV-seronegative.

The CDR3 here is CASSLTGTGVTEAFF. For the CDR3, the DNA is TGTGCCAGCAGTTTGACCGGGACAGGGGTCACTGAAGCTTTCTTT. This chain uses TRBV28 with TRBJ1-1; 10 bases line up with TRBD1. From germline, CDR1 is MDHEN and CDR2 SYDVKM. The CDR3 has 15 amino acids. V lost 3 bases to trimming and J lost 4 bases; unmatched junction nucleotides: 5.

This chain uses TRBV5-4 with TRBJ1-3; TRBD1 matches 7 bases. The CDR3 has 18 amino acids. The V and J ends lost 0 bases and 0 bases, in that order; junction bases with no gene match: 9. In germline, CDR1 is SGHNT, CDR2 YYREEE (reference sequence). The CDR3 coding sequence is TGTGCCAGCAGCTTGGCCCCTGGACAGGCCATCTCTGGAAACACCATATATTTT. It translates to CASSLAPGQAISGNTIYF.

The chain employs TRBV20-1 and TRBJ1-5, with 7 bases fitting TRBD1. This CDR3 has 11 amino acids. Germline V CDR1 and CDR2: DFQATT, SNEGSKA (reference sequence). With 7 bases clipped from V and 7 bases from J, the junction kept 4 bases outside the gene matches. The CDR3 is CSGQGGQPQHF. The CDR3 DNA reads TGCAGTGGACAGGGTGGCCAGCCCCAGCATTTT.

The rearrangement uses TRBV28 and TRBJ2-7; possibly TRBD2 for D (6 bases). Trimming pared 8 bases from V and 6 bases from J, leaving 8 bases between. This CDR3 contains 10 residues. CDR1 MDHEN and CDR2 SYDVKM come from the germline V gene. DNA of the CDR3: TGTGCCAGCGGGAGGAGCGAGCAGTACTTC. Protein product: CASGRSEQYF.

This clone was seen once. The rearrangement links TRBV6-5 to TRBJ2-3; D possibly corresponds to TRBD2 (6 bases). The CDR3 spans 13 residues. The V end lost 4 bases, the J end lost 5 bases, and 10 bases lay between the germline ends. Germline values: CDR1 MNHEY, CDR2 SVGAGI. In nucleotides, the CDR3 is TGTGCCAGCAGTTCCTTAGCGGAAGATACGCAGTATTTT. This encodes CASSSLAEDTQYF.

CDR3 in amino acids: CASSLGRGALGTEAFF. In DNA, the CDR3 is TGTGCCAGCAGCTTAGGACGGGGGGCGTTGGGCACTGAAGCTTTCTTT. The chain couples TRBV7-8 to TRBJ1-1; D possibly corresponds to TRBD1 (6 bases). In germline, CDR1 is SGHVS, CDR2 FQNEAQ. The CDR3 loop spans 16 amino acids. Trimming stripped 1 base from V and 4 bases from J, with 16 bases between.

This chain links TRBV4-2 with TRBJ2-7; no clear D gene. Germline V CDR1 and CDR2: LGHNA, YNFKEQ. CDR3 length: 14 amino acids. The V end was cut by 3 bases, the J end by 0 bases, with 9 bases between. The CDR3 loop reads CASSQESSSYEQYF. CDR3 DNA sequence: TGTGCCAGCAGCCAGGAGTCCAGCTCCTACGAGCAGTACTTC.

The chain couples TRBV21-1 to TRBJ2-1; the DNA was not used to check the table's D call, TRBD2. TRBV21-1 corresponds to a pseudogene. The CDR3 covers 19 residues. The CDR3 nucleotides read TGTGCCAGCAGCAAAAGATTCGGGACTAGCGGGAGATTCGGTGATGAGCAGTTCTTC. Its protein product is CASSKRFGTSGRFGDEQFF.

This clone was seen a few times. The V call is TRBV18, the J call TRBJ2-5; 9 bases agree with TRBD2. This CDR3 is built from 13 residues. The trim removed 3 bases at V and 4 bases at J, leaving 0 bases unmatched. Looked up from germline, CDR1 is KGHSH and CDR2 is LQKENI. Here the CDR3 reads CASSPGLAETQYF. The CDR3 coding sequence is TGTGCCAGCTCACCGGGACTAGCAGAGACCCAGTACTTC.

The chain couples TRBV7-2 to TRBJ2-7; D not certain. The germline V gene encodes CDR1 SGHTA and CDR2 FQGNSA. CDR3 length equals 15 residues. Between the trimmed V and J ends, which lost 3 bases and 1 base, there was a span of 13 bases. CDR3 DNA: TGTGCCAGCAGCTTTTTACGGGTTACATCCTACGAGCAGTACTTC. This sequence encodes CASSFLRVTSYEQYF.

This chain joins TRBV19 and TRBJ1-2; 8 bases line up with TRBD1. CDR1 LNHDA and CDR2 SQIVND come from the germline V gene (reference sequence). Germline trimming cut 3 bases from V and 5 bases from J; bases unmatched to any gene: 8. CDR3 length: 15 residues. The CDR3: CASSIAAGGWYGYTF. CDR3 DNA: TGTGCCAGTAGTATCGCCGCAGGGGGCTGGTATGGCTACACCTTC.

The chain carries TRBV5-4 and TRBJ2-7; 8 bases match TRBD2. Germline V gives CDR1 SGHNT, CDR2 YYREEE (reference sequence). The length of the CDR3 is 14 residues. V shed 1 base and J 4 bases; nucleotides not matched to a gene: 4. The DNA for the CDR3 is TGTGCCAGCAGCTTGCCGGCTAGCGGGTACGAGCAGTACTTC. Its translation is CASSLPASGYEQYF.

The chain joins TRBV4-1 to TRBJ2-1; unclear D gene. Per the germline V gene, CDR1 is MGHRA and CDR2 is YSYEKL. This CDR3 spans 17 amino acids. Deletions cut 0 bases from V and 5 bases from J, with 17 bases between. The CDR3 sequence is CASSQDRYRRLNNEQFF. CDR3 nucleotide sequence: TGCGCCAGCAGCCAAGATAGGTACCGGCGGCTCAACAATGAGCAGTTCTTC.

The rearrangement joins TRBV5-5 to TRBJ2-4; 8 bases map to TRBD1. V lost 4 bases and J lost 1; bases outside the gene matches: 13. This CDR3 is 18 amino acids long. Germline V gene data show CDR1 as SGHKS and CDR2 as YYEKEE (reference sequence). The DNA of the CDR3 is TGTGCCAGCAGCCCGCTGCCCCCGAGACAGGGGGCCAAAAACATTCAGTACTTC. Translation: CASSPLPPRQGAKNIQYF.

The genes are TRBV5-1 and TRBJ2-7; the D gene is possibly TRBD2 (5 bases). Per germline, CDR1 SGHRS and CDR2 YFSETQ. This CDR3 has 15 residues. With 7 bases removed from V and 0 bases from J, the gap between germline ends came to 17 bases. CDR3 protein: CASRKELDISYEQYF. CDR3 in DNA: TGCGCCAGCCGAAAAGAACTAGACATCTCCTACGAGCAGTACTTC. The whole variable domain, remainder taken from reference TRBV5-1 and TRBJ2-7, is KAGVTQTPRYLIKTRGQQVTLSCSPISGHRSVSWYQQTPGQGLQFLFEYFSETQRNKGNFPGRFSGRQFSNSRSEMNVSTLELGDSALYLCASRKELDISYEQYFGPGTRLTVT.